The 24 T cell receptor beta chains listed next were all sequenced from one sample in a study of CD8+ T cells in alopecia areata (dated by TCRdb to 2016 to 2019). The time point tag for this specimen amounts to: less than 25 weeks on oral tofacitinib. According to the study, the label for this sample's treatment or condition signals: oral pan-JAK inhibitor, 5-10 mg twice daily. The library came from the immunoSEQ multiplex PCR assay. RNA was extracted from all samples and reverse transcribed into cDNA, which served as template for TCR sequencing. Not all clones reach the TCRdb copy of this immuneACCESS table, which keeps in-frame sequences only. Checked studies attribute under half of the gap to unresolved V genes and leave the rest unexplained. Across this sample there are 170,000 or so clones, with 58% seen only once. Over 10% of the sample comes from the top ten. Sequencing used CD8+ T cells sorted from blood, obtained at week 24, from a patient treated with tofacitinib. The source of these receptors is a human donor with alopecia areata.

This clone has more than one count but fewer than ten. The rearrangement joins TRBV2 to TRBJ2-5, with a possible D match to TRBD2 (6 bases). Germline V gene lookup returns CDR1 SNHLY and CDR2 FYNNEI. The CDR3 loop spans 14 amino acids. V shed 0 bases and J shed 3 bases, with 8 bases lying between them. The CDR3 DNA sequence: TGTGCCAGCAGTGAAGCGGGGGGAGAAGAGACCCAGTACTTC. Its translation: CASSEAGGEETQYF. Drawing the rest from reference TRBV2 and TRBJ2-5, the complete variable domain is EPEVTQTPSHQVTQMGQEVILRCVPISNHLYFYWYRQILGQKVEFLVSFYNNEISEKSEIFDDQFSVERPDGSNFTLKIRSTKLEDSAMYFCASSEAGGEETQYFGPGTRLLVL.

This chain connects TRBV7-2 to TRBJ1-5, with 7 bases fitting TRBD1. There are 18 residues in the CDR3. The V and J ends lost 6 bases and 0 bases, in that order; junction bases with no gene match: 14. Germline V gives CDR1 SGHTA, CDR2 FQGNSA. The CDR3 DNA sequence: TGTGCCAGCAGTTGGAGGGTGGGAGGGGGCCTTAGCAATCAGCCCCAGCATTTT. Its translation is CASSWRVGGGLSNQPQHF.

The J gene is TRBJ1-1, the V gene TRBV19; 7 bases align to TRBD1. After removal of 5 bases from V and 4 bases from J, the junction contained 4 bases not matched to a gene. Per the germline V gene, CDR1 is LNHDA and CDR2 is SQIVND (reference sequence). The CDR3 has 13 amino acids. The CDR3 spells CASSFSGGTEAFF. CDR3 in DNA: TGTGCCAGTAGTTTCTCAGGGGGCACTGAAGCTTTCTTT.

The chain joins TRBV30 to TRBJ1-1; D remains unclear. With 4 bases removed from V and 0 bases from J, the gap between germline ends came to 9 bases. Per the germline V gene, CDR1 is GTSNPN and CDR2 is SVGIG (reference sequence). This CDR3 spans 13 amino acids. CDR3 region: CAWTVFMNTEAFF. In nucleotides, the CDR3 is TGTGCCTGGACAGTCTTTATGAACACTGAAGCTTTCTTT.

The J gene is TRBJ2-1, the V gene TRBV25-1; D unclear. Between the trimmed V and J ends, which lost 4 bases and 5 bases, there was a span of 6 bases. The CDR3 runs to 12 residues. Germline V gene data show CDR1 as MGHDK and CDR2 as SYGVNS. The CDR3 bases are TGTGCCAGCAGTGTTGGCGACAATGAGCAGTTCTTC. Its translation: CASSVGDNEQFF.

The rearrangement joins TRBV6-1 to TRBJ1-2; D call uncertain. The CDR3 length is 13 residues. Trimming cost V 3 bases and J 6 bases, with 11 bases left between them. Germline assignment: CDR1 MNHNS and CDR2 SASEGT. The CDR3, as DNA: TGTGCCAGCAGTGACTGGGTTGCACATGGCTACACCTTC. Amino acids: CASSDWVAHGYTF.

This clone was observed a handful of times. J is TRBJ2-1 and V is TRBV7-2; D ambiguous. Per the germline V gene, CDR1 is SGHTA and CDR2 is FQGNSA. The CDR3 is 15 residues long. The germline V and J ends were trimmed by 5 bases and 6 bases, with 17 bases remaining between them. Written as DNA, the CDR3 is TGTGCCAGCAGCCTTTACATAGGAGCGATCAATGAGCAGTTCTTC. Residues: CASSLYIGAINEQFF.

The V call is TRBV27, the J call TRBJ2-7, with 7 bases that match TRBD1. In germline, CDR1 is MNHEY, CDR2 SMNVEV (reference sequence). The CDR3 runs 15 residues. J was trimmed by 2 bases and V by 10 bases; bases with no gene match: 14. Written as DNA, the CDR3 is TGTGCCACCAAGCCGACAGGGCGGGCTACCTACGAGCAGTACTTC. This gives the protein CATKPTGRATYEQYF.

The chain is built from TRBV27 and TRBJ1-5, with D possibly being TRBD1 (5 bases). CDR1 and CDR2 from the germline V gene are MNHEY and SMNVEV (reference sequence). CDR3 length: 13 residues. The V and J ends lost 6 bases and 7 bases respectively, with 13 bases between them. The CDR3 bases are TGTGCCAGCAGCTCAGGGAGTTGGCAGCCCCAGCATTTT. As protein: CASSSGSWQPQHF.

In this sample, this clone turned up a few times. V usage is TRBV11-1 and J usage is TRBJ2-7; maybe TRBD2 (6 bases). CDR1 and CDR2 from the germline V gene are SGHAT and FQDESV (reference sequence). There are 16 residues in the CDR3. The V end lost 4 bases, the J end lost 0 bases, and 16 bases lay between the germline ends. The CDR3 region has the DNA TGTGCCAGCAGCTACCGGTTTGGGGGGAGCTCCTACGAGCAGTACTTC. Translation: CASSYRFGGSSYEQYF.

This chain connects TRBV27 to TRBJ2-7, with D maybe TRBD2 (6 bases). The CDR3 totals 16 residues. Germline CDR1 reads MNHEY; CDR2 reads SMNVEV (reference sequence). The germline V and J ends were trimmed by 2 bases and 5 bases, with 19 bases remaining between them. CDR3 sequence (DNA): TGTGCCAGCAGTTTAAACCCCTTAGGAGGGCGCAACGAGCAGTACTTC. Protein sequence: CASSLNPLGGRNEQYF.

V and J are TRBV5-1 and TRBJ1-4, with TRBD1 as a possible D gene (5 bases). CDR3 length: 16 amino acids. V was trimmed by 4 bases and J by 0 bases, leaving 13 bases between them. Germline V gene data show CDR1 as SGHRS and CDR2 as YFSETQ. Here the CDR3 reads CASSTGTGATNEKLFF. CDR3 sequence (DNA): TGCGCCAGCAGCACCGGGACGGGAGCAACTAATGAAAAACTGTTTTTT. Using reference TRBV5-1 and TRBJ1-4 for the parts outside the CDR3, the full variable domain is KAGVTQTPRYLIKTRGQQVTLSCSPISGHRSVSWYQQTPGQGLQFLFEYFSETQRNKGNFPGRFSGRQFSNSRSEMNVSTLELGDSALYLCASSTGTGATNEKLFFGSGTQLSVL.

This chain links TRBV5-1 with TRBJ1-2, with 8 bases that match TRBD1. Trimming cost V 0 bases and J 4 bases; bases outside gene matches: 8. This CDR3 region has 16 residues. Germline V lookup: CDR1 SGHRS, CDR2 YFSETQ. As DNA, the CDR3 is TGCGCCAGCAGCTTGGGGACAGGGTTTTGGATCTATGGCTACACCTTC. It codes for CASSLGTGFWIYGYTF.

CDR3 DNA: TGTGCCACCAGCAGAGGAGACAACTACAATGAGCAGTTCTTC. Its translation is CATSRGDNYNEQFF. The V gene is TRBV15, the J gene TRBJ2-1; D is uncertain. CDR3 length: 14 amino acids. Germline V gene sequence: CDR1 LNHNV, CDR2 YYDKDF (reference sequence). V gave up 1 base and J gave up 3 bases, with 7 bases separating them.

This clone turned up a few times. The genes are TRBV10-3 and TRBJ2-5; maybe TRBD2 (5 bases). The CDR3 runs 13 residues. V dropped 11 bases and J dropped 2 bases, with 15 bases sitting between them. Germline V gives CDR1 ENHRY, CDR2 SYGVKD. CDR3 coding DNA: TGTGCCCCCGGGAATTGGCAGCAAGAGACCCAGTACTTC. It yields the protein CAPGNWQQETQYF.

The J gene is TRBJ2-4, the V gene TRBV6-1; D remains unclear. The CDR3 extends over 16 amino acids. Trimming pared 1 base from V and 3 bases from J, leaving 13 bases between. The germline CDR1 and CDR2 sequences are MNHNS and SASEGT. CDR3 DNA sequence: TGTGCCAGCAGTGAAGTGGTGGGTAGGAGCAAAAACATTCAGTACTTC. Amino acid sequence: CASSEVVGRSKNIQYF.

The chain carries TRBV30 and TRBJ2-7; D gene ambiguous. V lost 0 bases and J 5 bases, leaving 11 bases between the germline ends. From germline, CDR1 is GTSNPN and CDR2 SVGIG (reference sequence). The CDR3 is 13 amino acids. The CDR3 sequence: CAWSVGRHDEQYF. CDR3 nucleotide sequence: TGTGCCTGGAGTGTTGGCCGTCACGACGAGCAGTACTTC.

The chain has TRBV27 and TRBJ2-5; D possibly uses TRBD1 or TRBD2 (5 bases each). Germline assignment: CDR1 MNHEY and CDR2 SMNVEV (reference sequence). The CDR3 loop spans 13 amino acids. The V end was cut by 1 base, the J end by 7 bases, with 10 bases between. For the CDR3, the DNA is TGTGCCAGCAGTTTATGGGGGTGGGGGACCCAGTACTTC. Translation gives CASSLWGWGTQYF.

The chain employs TRBV30 and TRBJ1-2; the match to TRBD1 covers 7 bases. CDR3 size: 13 residues. CDR1 and CDR2 (germline): GTSNPN, SVGIG (reference sequence). Trimming removed 3 bases from V and 4 bases from J; junction bases left unmatched: 5. The CDR3 bases are TGTGCCTGGAGGTCGTGGGACAGCTATGGCTACACCTTC. Amino acid sequence: CAWRSWDSYGYTF. The full variable domain, its missing parts supplied by reference TRBV30 and TRBJ1-2, is SQTIHQWPATLVQPVGSPLSLECTVEGTSNPNLYWYRQAAGRGLQLLFYSVGIGQISSEVPQNLSASRPQDRQFILSSKKLLLSDSGFYLCAWRSWDSYGYTFGSGTRLTVV.

The V call is TRBV30, the J call TRBJ2-2, with 10 positions matching TRBD1. V dropped 2 bases and J dropped 6; count of bases not matched to a gene: 9. In germline, CDR1 is GTSNPN, CDR2 SVGIG (reference sequence). This CDR3 region has 16 residues. For the CDR3, the DNA is TGTGCCTGGAGTCCATTGACAGGGGGCGTGTCCGGGGAGCTGTTTTTT. Translated: CAWSPLTGGVSGELFF.

This chain joins TRBV4-1 and TRBJ1-2; D not certain. Trimming cost V 0 bases and J 11 bases, with 10 bases left between them. CDR3 size: 12 residues. Per germline, CDR1 MGHRA and CDR2 YSYEKL. The CDR3: CASSQDPAVYTF. CDR3 DNA sequence: TGCGCCAGCAGCCAAGACCCGGCGGTATACACCTTC.

The chain employs TRBV30 and TRBJ2-5; 7 bases agree with TRBD1. V lost 1 base, J lost 3 bases, and 5 bases stayed unmatched. The germline V gene encodes CDR1 GTSNPN and CDR2 SVGIG (reference sequence). The CDR3 contains 14 residues. The CDR3 DNA reads TGTGCCTGGAGTGAACAGGGGTTCGAAGAGACCCAGTACTTC. Translation gives CAWSEQGFEETQYF.

At least ten counts were recorded for this clone. The chain couples TRBV19 to TRBJ2-1, with 7 bases identical to TRBD2. J gave up 2 bases and V 5 bases, and 6 bases lay outside the gene matches. CDR3 length: 15 residues. The germline CDR1 and CDR2 sequences are LNHDA and SQIVND (reference sequence). CDR3 residues: CASSPSGSPYNEQFF. The CDR3 DNA reads TGTGCCAGTAGTCCTAGCGGCTCTCCCTACAATGAGCAGTTCTTC.

The V call is TRBV5-1, the J call TRBJ2-2; D possibly corresponds to TRBD2 (5 bases). V lost 5 bases and J 7 bases, leaving 15 bases between the germline ends. Germline CDR1 is SGHRS and CDR2 is YFSETQ. The length of the CDR3 is 14 residues. CDR3 sequence (DNA): TGCGCCAGCAGTTCTCGGGGATCGGACGGGGAGCTGTTTTTT. Amino acids: CASSSRGSDGELFF.